Each of the 25 T cell receptor beta chains below was sequenced from the same sample in a study of cytomegalovirus exposure and HLA in healthy donors. PCR used 60 Vbeta primers and 13 Jbeta primers. Only in-frame clones appear in the TCRdb table, and some are missing; sequencing was by immunoSEQ multiplex PCR. The profile shows approximately 70,000 clones, around 72% of them singletons. Sequenced: PBMCs. These receptors were collected from a woman in her forties in good health and CMV-seropositive.

V and J are TRBV7-9 and TRBJ1-5; D gene unclear. With 5 bases removed from V and 2 bases from J, the gap between germline ends came to 13 bases. Germline values: CDR1 SEHNR, CDR2 FQNEAQ (reference sequence). This CDR3 comprises 15 residues. As DNA, the CDR3 is TGTGCCAGCAGCATTGGACTTGGGGGCAATCAGCCCCAGCATTTT. Protein product: CASSIGLGGNQPQHF. Full variable domain (missing parts from reference TRBV7-9 and TRBJ1-5): DTGVSQNPRHKITKRGQNVTFRCDPISEHNRLYWYRQTLGQGPEFLTYFQNEAQLEKSRLLSDRFSAERPKGSFSTLEIQRTEQGDSAMYLCASSIGLGGNQPQHFGDGTRLSIL.

The chain employs TRBV6-5 and TRBJ1-5; D gene ambiguous. CDR1 MNHEY and CDR2 SVGAGI come from the germline V gene. Trimming took 7 bases from V and 4 from J, leaving 2 bases between them. The CDR3 sequence is 10 residues long. For the CDR3, the DNA is TGTGCCAGCACAAATCAGCCCCAGCATTTT. It codes for CASTNQPQHF.

V gene TRBV7-2 combines with J gene TRBJ1-1; D remains ambiguous. From germline, CDR1 is SGHTA and CDR2 FQGNSA. The ends were cut back, 6 bases at V and 11 bases at J, with 25 bases in the middle. The CDR3 loop spans 15 amino acids. The DNA for the CDR3 is TGTGCCAGCAGTTTAAAAGGTTTATGGGCTAGGGAGGCTTTCTTT. The encoded protein is CASSLKGLWAREAFF.

This chain links TRBV2 with TRBJ1-1; D possibly corresponds to TRBD1 (5 bases). There are 15 residues in the CDR3. V shed 3 bases and J shed 2 bases, with 13 bases lying between them. Germline CDR1 reads SNHLY; CDR2 reads FYNNEI. The CDR3 DNA reads as TGTGCCAGCAGTGATTCTCAGACAGTCAACACTGAAGCTTTCTTT. It specifies CASSDSQTVNTEAFF.

The chain combines TRBV4-2 with TRBJ2-2; 11 bases match TRBD2. CDR3 size: 16 residues. CDR1 and CDR2 (germline): LGHNA, YNFKEQ. The V segment lost 2 bases and the J segment 3 bases; nucleotides outside the gene matches: 2. CDR3 loop: CASSQLLAGDTGELFF. The CDR3 DNA reads TGTGCCAGCAGCCAACTACTAGCGGGGGACACCGGGGAGCTGTTTTTT.

This rearrangement joins TRBV10-3 to TRBJ2-5, with TRBD1 matching over 11 bases. Germline V gene sequence: CDR1 ENHRY, CDR2 SYGVKD. This CDR3 is 15 amino acids long. With 7 bases clipped from V and 5 bases from J, the junction kept 9 bases outside the gene matches. The CDR3 reads CAINPGQGALETQYF. CDR3 nucleotide sequence: TGTGCCATCAATCCAGGACAGGGGGCCTTGGAGACCCAGTACTTC.

In DNA, the CDR3 is TGCGCCAGCAGCTTGGATCCGCCAGGCTCCTACAATGAGCAGTTCTTC. Its protein product is CASSLDPPGSYNEQFF. The chain uses TRBV5-1 and TRBJ2-1; D is unresolved. Looked up from germline, CDR1 is SGHRS and CDR2 is YFSETQ. The CDR3 runs to 16 residues. Trimming stripped 0 bases from V and 0 bases from J, with 10 bases between.

The chain links TRBV2 to TRBJ1-5, with 7 nucleotides matching TRBD1. V lost 6 bases and J lost 0; bases outside the gene matches: 11. The CDR3 contains 17 residues. Germline V gene sequence: CDR1 SNHLY, CDR2 FYNNEI. CDR3 sequence (DNA): TGTGCCAGCAGCCGCAGGACAGGAGGATATAGCAATCAGCCCCAGCATTTT. This translates into CASSRRTGGYSNQPQHF. Variable domain in full (rest from reference TRBV2 and TRBJ1-5): EPEVTQTPSHQVTQMGQEVILRCVPISNHLYFYWYRQILGQKVEFLVSFYNNEISEKSEIFDDQFSVERPDGSNFTLKIRSTKLEDSAMYFCASSRRTGGYSNQPQHFGDGTRLSIL.

The chain links TRBV5-1 to TRBJ2-7; 7 bases match TRBD1. The ends lost 4 bases at V and 6 bases at J; junction bases unmatched: 10. CDR1 SGHRS and CDR2 YFSETQ come from the germline V gene. The CDR3 is made up of 14 amino acids. The CDR3 loop reads CASSVTTGYGEQYF. DNA for the CDR3: TGCGCCAGCAGCGTGACGACAGGGTACGGCGAGCAGTACTTC. The whole variable domain, remainder taken from reference TRBV5-1 and TRBJ2-7, is KAGVTQTPRYLIKTRGQQVTLSCSPISGHRSVSWYQQTPGQGLQFLFEYFSETQRNKGNFPGRFSGRQFSNSRSEMNVSTLELGDSALYLCASSVTTGYGEQYFGPGTRLTVT.

The J gene is TRBJ1-6, the V gene TRBV10-3, with a weak D call TRBD1 (6 bases). The length of the CDR3 is 15 residues. The V end lost 3 bases, the J end lost 7 bases, and 13 bases lay between the germline ends. The germline V gene encodes CDR1 ENHRY and CDR2 SYGVKD. The CDR3 region is CAISDRGTVNSPLHF. CDR3 nucleotides: TGTGCCATCAGTGATAGGGGGACGGTGAATTCACCCCTCCACTTT.

The chain employs TRBV9 and TRBJ1-1; 8 bases are shared with TRBD1. The CDR3 is 14 amino acids. Trimming removed 4 bases from V and 2 bases from J; junction bases left unmatched: 4. Germline CDR1 SGDLS, CDR2 YYNGEE. CDR3 in amino acids: CASSKGTGNTEAFF. DNA of the CDR3: TGTGCCAGCAGCAAGGGGACAGGCAACACTGAAGCTTTCTTT. Filled out from reference TRBV9 and TRBJ1-1, the complete variable domain reads DSGVTQTPKHLITATGQRVTLRCSPRSGDLSVYWYQQSLDQGLQFLIQYYNGEERAKGNILERFSAQQFPDLHSELNLSSLELGDSALYFCASSKGTGNTEAFFGQGTRLTVV.

The chain is built from TRBV6-5 and TRBJ1-1; TRBD1 matches at 8 bases. Germline V gives CDR1 MNHEY, CDR2 SVGAGI. Trimming removed 0 bases from V and 6 bases from J; junction bases left unmatched: 9. This CDR3 comprises 16 residues. The CDR3, as DNA: TGTGCCAGCAGTTACTCGTTCCCAGGGGGCGGTGCTGAAGCTTTCTTT. Amino acids: CASSYSFPGGGAEAFF.

The chain joins TRBV5-3 to TRBJ1-1; 7 nucleotides agree with TRBD1. TRBV5-3 is placed among ORFs of uncertain function. The CDR3 length is 15 residues. V was clipped by 7 bases and J by 1 base; unmatched bases: 10. The CDR3 region is CARPPEGQPNTEAFF. Written as DNA, the CDR3 is TGTGCCAGACCTCCCGAGGGACAGCCGAACACTGAAGCTTTCTTT.

V and J are TRBV30 and TRBJ2-1; 8 positions agree with TRBD1. Germline assignment: CDR1 GTSNPN and CDR2 SVGIG (reference sequence). The CDR3 runs to 13 residues. V shed 3 bases, J shed 9 bases, and the junction held 7 bases outside the gene matches. The CDR3 loop is CAWSPGGRLEQFF. The CDR3 DNA follows: TGTGCCTGGAGCCCAGGGGGCCGGCTTGAGCAGTTCTTC.

The chain links TRBV19 to TRBJ2-5, with TRBD2 matching 8 bases. After removal of 6 bases from V and 5 bases from J, the junction contained 5 bases not matched to a gene. The germline V gene encodes CDR1 LNHDA and CDR2 SQIVND (reference sequence). The CDR3 sequence is 13 residues long. The CDR3 DNA reads TGTGCCAGTAGCGGGGGGGCACGGGAGACCCAGTACTTC. Translated: CASSGGARETQYF. Full variable domain (remainder filled in from reference TRBV19 and TRBJ2-5): DGGITQSPKYLFRKEGQNVTLSCEQNLNHDAMYWYRQDPGQGLRLIYYSQIVNDFQKGDIAEGYSVSREKKESFPLTVTSAQKNPTAFYLCASSGGARETQYFGPGTRLLVL.

This clone showed up just once. This CDR3 reads CASSLRDRVRYTF. Written as DNA, the CDR3 is TGTGCCAGCAGCTTGAGGGACAGGGTTCGCTACACCTTC. J is TRBJ1-2 and V is TRBV5-4; TRBD1 matches 9 bases. V was pared by 1 base and J by 9 bases, with 4 bases of the junction left unmatched. The CDR3 covers 13 residues. Per germline, CDR1 SGHNT and CDR2 YYREEE (reference sequence).

This chain uses TRBV6-4 with TRBJ2-2; D might be TRBD2 (6 bases). The CDR3 totals 15 residues. The V gene lost 5 bases and the J gene lost 1 base, with 11 bases spanning the gap. Germline V gene lookup returns CDR1 MRHNA and CDR2 SNTAGT. The CDR3 spells CASSPDYLNTGELFF. For the CDR3, the DNA is TGTGCCAGCAGTCCGGACTACCTGAACACCGGGGAGCTGTTTTTT.

This rearrangement joins TRBV2 to TRBJ2-7, with 7 bases matching TRBD1. The CDR3 covers 12 residues. Losses at the gene ends were 6 bases for V and 4 bases for J; bases not matched to a gene: 3. CDR1 and CDR2 from the germline V gene are SNHLY and FYNNEI. The CDR3, as DNA: TGTGCCAGCAGCCGACAGGGTTACGAGCAGTACTTC. This translates into CASSRQGYEQYF.

This chain links TRBV5-1 with TRBJ1-2; 8 nucleotides align to TRBD1. This CDR3 contains 13 residues. Germline V gives CDR1 SGHRS, CDR2 YFSETQ. Trimming at V came to 3 bases and at J to 6 bases, leaving 4 bases not matched to a gene. CDR3 sequence reads: CASSSTTGDGYTF. The CDR3 region has the DNA TGCGCCAGCAGCTCTACGACAGGGGATGGCTACACCTTC.

The chain recombines TRBV5-1 with TRBJ2-7, with a possible D match to TRBD1 (5 bases). CDR1 is SGHRS and CDR2 is YFSETQ in the germline V gene. The CDR3 totals 13 residues. The V and J ends lost 2 bases and 5 bases respectively, with 11 bases between them. This chain's CDR3 is CASSFQGLDEQYF. CDR3 nucleotides: TGCGCCAGCAGCTTTCAGGGCCTGGACGAGCAGTACTTC.

The chain combines TRBV7-2 with TRBJ2-1; D ambiguous. The germline V gene has CDR1 SGHTA and CDR2 FQGNSA. The CDR3 contains 12 residues. With 1 base removed from V and 7 bases from J, the gap between germline ends came to 5 bases. As DNA, the CDR3 is TGTGCCAGCAGCTTAGGTATAAATGAGCAGTTCTTC. Translation gives CASSLGINEQFF. The whole variable domain, remainder taken from reference TRBV7-2 and TRBJ2-1, is GAGVSQSPSNKVTEKGKDVELRCDPISGHTALYWYRQSLGQGLEFLIYFQGNSAPDKSGLPSDRFSAERTGGSVSTLTIQRTQQEDSAVYLCASSLGINEQFFGPGTRLTVL.

The chain carries TRBV11-3 and TRBJ1-4; 7 bases line up with TRBD1. The CDR3 covers 12 residues. CDR1 is SGHNT and CDR2 is YENEEA in the germline V gene. V was clipped by 10 bases and J by 6 bases; unmatched bases: 5. Here the CDR3 DNA reads TGTGCCACCGTCGGACAGGATGAAAAACTGTTTTTT. Amino acid sequence: CATVGQDEKLFF. Supplemented by reference TRBV11-3 and TRBJ1-4, the full variable domain reads EAGVVQSPRYKIIEKKQPVAFWCNPISGHNTLYWYLQNLGQGPELLIRYENEEAVDDSQLPKDRFSAERLKGVDSTLKIQPAELGDSAVYLCATVGQDEKLFFGSGTQLSVL.

This chain links TRBV5-6 with TRBJ1-1; 9 nucleotides line up with TRBD1. The trim removed 3 bases at V and 4 bases at J, leaving 7 bases unmatched. The germline CDR1 and CDR2 sequences are SGHDT and YYEEEE. The CDR3 runs 15 residues. The CDR3 loop reads CASSWKGQGGTEAFF. For the CDR3, the DNA is TGTGCCAGCAGCTGGAAGGGACAGGGAGGCACTGAAGCTTTCTTT.

This chain connects TRBV5-1 to TRBJ1-1; 9 bases fit TRBD1. Trimming took 3 bases from V and 3 from J; bases not matched to a gene: 6. The CDR3 is 15 amino acids. Germline CDR1 is SGHRS and CDR2 is YFSETQ. The CDR3 DNA reads as TGCGCCAGCAGCTCACAGGGGGCTGGGGACACTGAAGCTTTCTTT. Protein sequence: CASSSQGAGDTEAFF.

Written as DNA, the CDR3 is TGTGCCAGCTCACCACCTACATTAAAAAACACCGGGGAGCTGTTTTTT. Amino acid sequence: CASSPPTLKNTGELFF. The V call is TRBV18, the J call TRBJ2-2; D is ambiguous. V was trimmed by 0 bases and J by 2 bases, leaving 10 bases between them. The germline CDR1 and CDR2 sequences are KGHSH and LQKENI. The CDR3 covers 16 residues.